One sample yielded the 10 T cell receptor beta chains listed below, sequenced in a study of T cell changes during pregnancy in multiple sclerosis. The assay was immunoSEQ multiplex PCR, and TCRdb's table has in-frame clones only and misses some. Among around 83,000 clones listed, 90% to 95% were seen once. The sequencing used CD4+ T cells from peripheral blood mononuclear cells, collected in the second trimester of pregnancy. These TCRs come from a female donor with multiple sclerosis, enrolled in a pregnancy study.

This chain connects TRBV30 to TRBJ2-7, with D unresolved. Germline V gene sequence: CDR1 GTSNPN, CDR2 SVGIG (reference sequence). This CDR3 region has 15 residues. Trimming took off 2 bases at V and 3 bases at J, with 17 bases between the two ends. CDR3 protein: CAWSSKLGPRYEQYF. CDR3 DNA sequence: TGTGCCTGGAGTTCAAAGCTGGGCCCTCGCTACGAGCAGTACTTC.

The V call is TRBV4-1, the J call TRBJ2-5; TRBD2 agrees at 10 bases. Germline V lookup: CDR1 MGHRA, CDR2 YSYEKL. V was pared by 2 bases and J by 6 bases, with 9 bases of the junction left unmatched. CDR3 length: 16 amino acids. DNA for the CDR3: TGCGCCAGCAGCCAAACGAGCGGGGGGGGTGGAAAGACCCAGTACTTC. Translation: CASSQTSGGGGKTQYF.

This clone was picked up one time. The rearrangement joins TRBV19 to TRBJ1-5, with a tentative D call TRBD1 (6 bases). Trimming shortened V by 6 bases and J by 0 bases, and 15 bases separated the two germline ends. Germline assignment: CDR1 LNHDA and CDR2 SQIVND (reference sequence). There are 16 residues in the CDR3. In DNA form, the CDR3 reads TGTGCCAGTAGGGATAATGGACAGCTTAGCAATCAGCCCCAGCATTTT. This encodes CASRDNGQLSNQPQHF.

For the CDR3, the DNA is TGTGCCTGGAGCGTCGGGACACTAAATCAGCCCCAGCATTTT. Its translation: CAWSVGTLNQPQHF. The chain recombines TRBV30 with TRBJ1-5, with a tentative D call TRBD1 (6 bases). Trimming pared 3 bases from V and 4 bases from J, leaving 13 bases between. Per germline, CDR1 GTSNPN and CDR2 SVGIG (reference sequence). The CDR3 is made up of 14 amino acids.

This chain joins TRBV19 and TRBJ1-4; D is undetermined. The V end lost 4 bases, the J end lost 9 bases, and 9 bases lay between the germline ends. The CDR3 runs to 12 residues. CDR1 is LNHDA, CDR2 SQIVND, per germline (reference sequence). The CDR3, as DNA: TGTGCCAGTAGTACCCCCAATCAAAAACTGTTTTTT. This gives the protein CASSTPNQKLFF.

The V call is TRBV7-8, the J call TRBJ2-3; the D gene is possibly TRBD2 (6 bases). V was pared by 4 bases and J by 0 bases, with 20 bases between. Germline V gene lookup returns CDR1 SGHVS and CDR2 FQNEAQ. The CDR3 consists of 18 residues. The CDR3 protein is CASSSSHSLAASTDTQYF. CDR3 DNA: TGTGCCAGCAGCTCGTCCCACTCCTTAGCGGCTAGCACAGATACGCAGTATTTT.

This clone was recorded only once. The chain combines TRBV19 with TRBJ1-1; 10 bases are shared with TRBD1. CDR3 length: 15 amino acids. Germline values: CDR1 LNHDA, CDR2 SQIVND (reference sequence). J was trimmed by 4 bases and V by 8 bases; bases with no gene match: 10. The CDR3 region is CASLRQGAVGTEAFF. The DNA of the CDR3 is TGTGCCAGTCTGCGACAGGGGGCAGTAGGCACTGAAGCTTTCTTT.

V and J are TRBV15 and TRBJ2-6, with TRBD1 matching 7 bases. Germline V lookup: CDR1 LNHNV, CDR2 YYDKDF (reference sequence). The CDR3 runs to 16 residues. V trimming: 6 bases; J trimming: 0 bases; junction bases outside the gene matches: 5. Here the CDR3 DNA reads TGTGCCACCAGGCCGGGACAGACCTCTGGGGCCAACGTCCTGACTTTC. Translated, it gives CATRPGQTSGANVLTF.

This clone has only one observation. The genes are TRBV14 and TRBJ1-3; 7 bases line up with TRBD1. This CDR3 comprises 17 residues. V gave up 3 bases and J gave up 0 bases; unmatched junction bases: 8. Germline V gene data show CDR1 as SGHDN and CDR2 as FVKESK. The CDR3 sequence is CASSHPGQSFSGNTIYF. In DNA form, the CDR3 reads TGTGCCAGCAGCCATCCGGGACAGTCATTCTCTGGAAACACCATATATTTT. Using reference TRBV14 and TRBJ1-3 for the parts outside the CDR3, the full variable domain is EAGVTQFPSHSVIEKGQTVTLRCDPISGHDNLYWYRRVMGKEIKFLLHFVKESKQDESGMPNNRFLAERTGGTYSTLKVQPAELEDSGVYFCASSHPGQSFSGNTIYFGEGSWLTVV.

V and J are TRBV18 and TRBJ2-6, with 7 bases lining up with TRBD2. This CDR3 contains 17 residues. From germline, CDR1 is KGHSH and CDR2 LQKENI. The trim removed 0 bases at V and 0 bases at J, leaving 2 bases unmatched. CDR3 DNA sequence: TGTGCCAGCTCACCACCGGGGGGGATCTCTGGGGCCAACGTCCTGACTTTC. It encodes CASSPPGGISGANVLTF.